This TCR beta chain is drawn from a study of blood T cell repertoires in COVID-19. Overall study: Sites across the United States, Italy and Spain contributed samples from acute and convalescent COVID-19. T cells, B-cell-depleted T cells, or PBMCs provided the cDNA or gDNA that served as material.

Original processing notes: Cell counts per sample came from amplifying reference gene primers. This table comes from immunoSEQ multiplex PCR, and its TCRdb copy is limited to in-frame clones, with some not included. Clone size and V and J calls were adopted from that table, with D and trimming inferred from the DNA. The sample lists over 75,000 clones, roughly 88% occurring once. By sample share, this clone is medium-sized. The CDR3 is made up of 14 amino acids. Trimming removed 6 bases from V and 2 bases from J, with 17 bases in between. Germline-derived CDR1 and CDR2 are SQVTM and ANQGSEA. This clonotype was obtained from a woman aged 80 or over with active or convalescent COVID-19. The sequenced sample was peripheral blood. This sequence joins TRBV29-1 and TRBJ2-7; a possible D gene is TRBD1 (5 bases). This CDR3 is CSVATVPEPYEQYF. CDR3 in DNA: TGCAGCGTCGCGACAGTCCCCGAACCCTACGAGCAGTACTTC.